This T cell receptor (beta chain) was sequenced for a study of CD8+ T cells in alopecia areata. Study summary: Twice a day, 5 to 10 mg of oral tofacitinib was administered to treated patients. It was 6 to 18 months of tofacitinib, and then there were 6 months off drug.

After isolation, RNA underwent reverse transcription to generate cDNA as the sequencing template. Assay used: immunoSEQ multiplex PCR; TCRdb lists only in-frame clones, some missing. The sample contains 40,000 to 45,000 clones, roughly 92% of which appear only once. The treatment was: oral pan-JAK inhibitor, 5-10 mg twice daily. V lost 2 bases, J lost 2 bases, and 12 bases lay in between. CDR3 length: 15 residues. Germline V gene lookup returns CDR1 SGHVS and CDR2 FQNEAQ. The source material was CD8+ T cells sorted from blood, sampled at week 24, from a patient treated with tofacitinib. J is TRBJ2-5 and V is TRBV7-8; TRBD1 might be the D (6 bases). The receptor's source is a human donor with alopecia areata. The CDR3, as DNA: TGTGCCAGCAGCTTATTTACAGGGAAACAAGAGACCCAGTACTTC. Residues: CASSLFTGKQETQYF.